Listed below are T cell receptor beta chains from one sample, sequenced in a study of T cell responses to AZD1222 COVID-19 vaccine. Data came from immunoSEQ multiplex PCR; TCRdb stores just in-frame clones and leaves some out. This sample has some 100,000 clones, with 90% to 95% found just once. The specimen was peripheral blood, collected on day 0 of AZD1222 vaccination. These receptors all come from an adult in good health. Each CDR3 is given with its conserved first and last residue. The D gene is left open where the match is weak.

>TRBD1|15|TRBV5-4|TRBJ1-4
CASSAHRGGNEKLFF
TGTGCCAGCAGCGCCCACAGGGGTGGTAATGAAAAACTGTTTTTT
>.|16|TRBV10-2|TRBJ1-1
CASSEKGRLVGTEAFF
TGCGCCAGCAGTGAGAAGGGGAGGCTGGTCGGGACTGAAGCTTTCTTT
>TRBD1|16|TRBV30|TRBJ1-6
CAWRPRGQGDNSPLHF
TGTGCCTGGAGACCTAGGGGACAGGGTGACAATTCACCCCTCCACTTT
>.|14|TRBV5-1|TRBJ1-2
CASSLGEDSYGYTF
TGCGCCAGCAGCTTGGGGGAAGACAGCTATGGCTACACCTTC
>.|15|TRBV27|TRBJ1-1
CASSLKQLTGTEAFF
TGTGCCAGCAGTTTAAAGCAGTTAACTGGTACTGAAGCTTTCTTT
>.|19|TRBV4-2|TRBJ1-6
CASSQDNPTGSSYNSPLHF
TGTGCCAGCAGCCAAGATAATCCCACTGGGAGCTCCTATAATTCACCCCTCCACTTT
>TRBD1|16|TRBV5-6|TRBJ2-3
CASSLGQGVTTDTQYF
TGTGCCAGCAGCTTGGGGCAGGGGGTTACCACAGATACGCAGTATTTT
>TRBD1|16|TRBV11-2|TRBJ1-1
CASSSGTAELNTEAFF
TGTGCCAGCAGCTCCGGGACAGCGGAACTGAACACTGAAGCTTTCTTT
>.|11|TRBV20-1|TRBJ2-3
CSALRTDTQYF
TGCAGTGCCCTTCGCACAGATACGCAGTATTTT
>.|14|TRBV6-5|TRBJ1-4
CASSFSGGNEKLFF
TGTGCCAGCAGTTTTTCCGGGGGGAATGAAAAACTGTTTTTT
>TRBD1|16|TRBV5-1|TRBJ1-5
CASSLLQGASNQPQHF
TGCGCCAGCAGCTTGTTACAGGGGGCAAGCAATCAGCCCCAGCATTTT
>.|14|TRBV7-8|TRBJ2-1
CASSLVRTNNEQFF
TGTGCCAGCAGCTTAGTAAGGACAAACAATGAGCAGTTCTTC
>.|15|TRBV6-5|TRBJ1-4
CASSYSFMNPEKLFF
TGTGCCAGCAGTTACTCCTTCATGAACCCAGAAAAACTGTTTTTT